These T cell receptor beta chains were read from a single sample in a study of T-cell reconstitution after alpha-beta-depleted transplantation in children. One entry per CDR3 protein results from TCRdb running MiXCR on the PCR reads. The table lists fewer than 550,000 distinct CDR3 sequences, 8% to 11% of them singletons. Sample: PBMCs, taken before TCRalphabeta/CD19-depleted stem cell transplant. These receptors all stem from a child aged 2 to 15 with inherited bone marrow failure, due to receive a stem cell transplant. Each CDR3 is given with its conserved first and last residue. A D gene is named only where the DNA matches it firmly. Size is stated for part of the rows, as once, few or many counts, or as a class when the clone is expanded.

J gene: TRBJ2-7
D gene: TRBD1
clone size: many
CDR3 length: 14
V gene: TRBV11-2
CDR3 DNA: TGTGCCAGCAGCCCCTGGGACAGGATTTACGAGCAGTACTTC
CDR3 protein: CASSPWDRIYEQYF

J gene: TRBJ1-5
D gene: .
clone size: many
CDR3 length: 14
V gene: TRBV7-2
CDR3 DNA: TGTGCCAGCAGCCGCTGGGGGAATCAAGAGCCCCAGCATTTT
CDR3 protein: CASSRWGNQEPQHF

J gene: TRBJ1-6
D gene: TRBD1
clone size: .
CDR3 length: 12
V gene: TRBV20-1
CDR3 DNA: TGCAGTGCTCGGACAGGGCCTTCGGCCCTCCACTTT
CDR3 protein: CSARTGPSALHF

J gene: TRBJ2-7
D gene: .
clone size: many
CDR3 length: 15
V gene: TRBV10-3
CDR3 DNA: TGTGCCATCAGTGATGTAGCGGATCTCTCCTACGAGCAGTACTTC
CDR3 protein: CAISDVADLSYEQYF

J gene: TRBJ2-4
D gene: TRBD2
clone size: many
CDR3 length: 15
V gene: TRBV5-6
CDR3 DNA: TGTGCCAGCAGCTTGTCGGGACTAGATCGTTACATTCAGTACTTC
CDR3 protein: CASSLSGLDRYIQYF

J gene: TRBJ2-3
D gene: TRBD2
clone size: many
CDR3 length: 16
V gene: TRBV7-2
CDR3 DNA: TGTGCCAGCAGCTTCCGGACTAGCGGAGTTGGAAATACGCAGTATTTT
CDR3 protein: CASSFRTSGVGNTQYF

J gene: TRBJ2-1
D gene: TRBD2
clone size: many
CDR3 length: 15
V gene: TRBV20-1
CDR3 DNA: TGCAGTGCTAGAGATCCGACTAGCGGGGCCAATGAGCAGTTCTTC
CDR3 protein: CSARDPTSGANEQFF

J gene: TRBJ2-1
D gene: .
clone size: .
CDR3 length: 14
V gene: TRBV19
CDR3 DNA: TGTGCCAGTAGTCCTGATAGAATCGGCAATGAGCAGTTCTTC
CDR3 protein: CASSPDRIGNEQFF

J gene: TRBJ1-2
D gene: TRBD1
clone size: few
CDR3 length: 18
V gene: TRBV18
CDR3 DNA: TGTGCCAGCTCACTGACCCTAGAACCGGGACAGGAGATCTATGGCTACACCTTC
CDR3 protein: CASSLTLEPGQEIYGYTF

J gene: TRBJ2-5
D gene: .
clone size: many
CDR3 length: 18
V gene: TRBV15
CDR3 DNA: TGTGCCACCAGCAGAGTGATATTAGTGCCGCCTGGGGAAGAGACCCAGTACTTC
CDR3 protein: CATSRVILVPPGEETQYF

J gene: TRBJ2-4
D gene: TRBD2
clone size: many
CDR3 length: 13
V gene: TRBV27
CDR3 DNA: TGTGCCAGCAGACTAGCGGGAGTGGACATTCAGTACTTC
CDR3 protein: CASRLAGVDIQYF

J gene: TRBJ2-7
D gene: .
clone size: many
CDR3 length: 14
V gene: TRBV2
CDR3 DNA: TGTGCCAGCACCTCGGGCGAGGGGGACTACGAGCAGTACTTC
CDR3 protein: CASTSGEGDYEQYF

J gene: TRBJ2-7
D gene: .
clone size: .
CDR3 length: 15
V gene: TRBV20-1
CDR3 DNA: TGCAGTGCTAGTCGTACACAGGGTTCGTCCTACGAGCAGTACTTC
CDR3 protein: CSASRTQGSSYEQYF

J gene: TRBJ2-6
D gene: .
clone size: many
CDR3 length: 15
V gene: TRBV18
CDR3 DNA: TGTGCCAGCTCAAAAGAGCTAATCAGGGGTCCGGGTCCTGTGTTC
CDR3 protein: CASSKELIRGPGPVF

J gene: TRBJ2-7
D gene: .
clone size: many
CDR3 length: 13
V gene: TRBV2
CDR3 DNA: TGTGCCAGCGGGCGGGATCCTATATACGAGCAGTACTTC
CDR3 protein: CASGRDPIYEQYF

J gene: TRBJ2-7
D gene: TRBD2
clone size: many
CDR3 length: 16
V gene: TRBV7-9
CDR3 DNA: TGTGCCAGCAGCCAAAGCGGGGGCGAGGCTGCCTACGAGCAGTACTTC
CDR3 protein: CASSQSGGEAAYEQYF

J gene: TRBJ2-1
D gene: .
clone size: many
CDR3 length: 11
V gene: TRBV27
CDR3 DNA: TGTGCCAGCAGTTTTCTGAATGAGCAGTTCTTC
CDR3 protein: CASSFLNEQFF

J gene: TRBJ2-5
D gene: TRBD2
clone size: .
CDR3 length: 17
V gene: TRBV7-9
CDR3 DNA: TGTGCCAGCAGCTTAGGGCCCGGGAGGCTAGGAAGGAAGACCCAGTACTTC
CDR3 protein: CASSLGPGRLGRKTQYF

J gene: TRBJ2-6
D gene: .
clone size: many
CDR3 length: 16
V gene: TRBV20-1
CDR3 DNA: TGCAGTGCTAGAATCATGGGGAGGACTGGGGCCAACGTCCTGACTTTC
CDR3 protein: CSARIMGRTGANVLTF

J gene: TRBJ2-1
D gene: .
clone size: many
CDR3 length: 15
V gene: TRBV7-2
CDR3 DNA: TGTGCCAGCAGCTTTGCGGGTGTGGCATACAATGAGCAGTTCTTC
CDR3 protein: CASSFAGVAYNEQFF

J gene: TRBJ2-7
D gene: TRBD2
clone size: many
CDR3 length: 17
V gene: TRBV6-2/TRBV6-3
CDR3 DNA: TGTGCCAGCAGTTCCGGACTAGCGGGGTGGGACTCCTACGAGCAGTACTTC
CDR3 protein: CASSSGLAGWDSYEQYF

J gene: TRBJ1-3
D gene: .
clone size: .
CDR3 length: 17
V gene: TRBV7-8
CDR3 DNA: TGTGCCAGCAGCTCTCGTATGGCACTCTTGACGGGAAACACCATATATTTT
CDR3 protein: CASSSRMALLTGNTIYF

J gene: TRBJ1-2
D gene: .
clone size: many
CDR3 length: 15
V gene: TRBV5-5
CDR3 DNA: TGTGCCAGCAGCCTGGGGGGGACATCTAACTATGGCTACACCTTC
CDR3 protein: CASSLGGTSNYGYTF

J gene: TRBJ2-3
D gene: .
clone size: .
CDR3 length: 15
V gene: TRBV28
CDR3 DNA: TGTGCCAGCAGTCATACTGGATTTCGCACAGATACGCAGTATTTT
CDR3 protein: CASSHTGFRTDTQYF

J gene: TRBJ2-7
D gene: TRBD2
clone size: many
CDR3 length: 15
V gene: TRBV4-3
CDR3 DNA: TGCGCCAGCAGCCCCGGGACTAGCGGGAGGTACGAGCAGTACTTC
CDR3 protein: CASSPGTSGRYEQYF

J gene: TRBJ2-1
D gene: .
clone size: many
CDR3 length: 14
V gene: TRBV30
CDR3 DNA: TGTGCCTGGAGTGTCGGTACCTCCTACAATGAGCAGTTCTTC
CDR3 protein: CAWSVGTSYNEQFF

J gene: TRBJ2-1
D gene: .
clone size: many
CDR3 length: 16
V gene: TRBV20-1
CDR3 DNA: TGCAGTGCTGGGGCAACTAGCTCCAAAGGGGTCCATGAGCAGTTCTTC
CDR3 protein: CSAGATSSKGVHEQFF

J gene: TRBJ2-2
D gene: .
clone size: many
CDR3 length: 17
V gene: TRBV4-3
CDR3 DNA: TGCGCCAGCAGCCAAGATCCCCGGGACACCTACACCGGGGACCTGTTTTTT
CDR3 protein: CASSQDPRDTYTGDLFF

J gene: TRBJ2-1
D gene: .
clone size: many
CDR3 length: 16
V gene: TRBV4-3
CDR3 DNA: TGCGCCAGCAGCCAAGCTCTAGCGACCACCTACAATGAGCAGTTCTTC
CDR3 protein: CASSQALATTYNEQFF

J gene: TRBJ2-1
D gene: TRBD2
clone size: .
CDR3 length: 16
V gene: TRBV12-3/TRBV12-4
CDR3 DNA: TGTGCCAGCAGTTTTCCTCCTAGCGGGACATCTGGTGAGCAGTTCTTC
CDR3 protein: CASSFPPSGTSGEQFF

J gene: TRBJ1-4
D gene: .
clone size: many
CDR3 length: 15
V gene: TRBV6-5
CDR3 DNA: TGTGCCAGCAGTTACTCGGGGCCTCTTAATGAAAAACTGTTTTTT
CDR3 protein: CASSYSGPLNEKLFF

J gene: TRBJ2-7
D gene: .
clone size: few
CDR3 length: 10
V gene: TRBV20-1
CDR3 DNA: TGCAGTGCGGTAGCATCCGAGCAGTACTTC
CDR3 protein: CSAVASEQYF

J gene: TRBJ2-4
D gene: TRBD1
clone size: few
CDR3 length: 18
V gene: TRBV12-3/TRBV12-4
CDR3 DNA: TGTGCCAGCAGAACAGGGGGTACGGCTTCTTTGGTCAAAAACATTCAGTACTTC
CDR3 protein: CASRTGGTASLVKNIQYF

J gene: TRBJ1-2
D gene: .
clone size: many
CDR3 length: 14
V gene: TRBV27
CDR3 DNA: TGTGCCAGCAGTTTGGGCATCGACCACTATGGCTACACCTTC
CDR3 protein: CASSLGIDHYGYTF

J gene: TRBJ2-5
D gene: TRBD2
clone size: few
CDR3 length: 15
V gene: TRBV27
CDR3 DNA: TGTGCCAGCACTCCGGGGGGGTACCCGCAAGAGACCCAGTACTTC
CDR3 protein: CASTPGGYPQETQYF

J gene: TRBJ2-1
D gene: .
clone size: many
CDR3 length: 13
V gene: TRBV11-2
CDR3 DNA: TGTGCCAGCCGGAGGACCGGGGCCAATGAGCAGTTCTTC
CDR3 protein: CASRRTGANEQFF

J gene: TRBJ1-6
D gene: .
clone size: few
CDR3 length: 16
V gene: TRBV6-1
CDR3 DNA: TGTGCCAGCTCAAAAGGAGGGGGTCCATATAATTCACCCCTCCACTTT
CDR3 protein: CASSKGGGPYNSPLHF

J gene: TRBJ1-2
D gene: .
clone size: many
CDR3 length: 13
V gene: TRBV13
CDR3 DNA: TGTGCCAGCAGCTTAGTACTTGGCTATGGCTACACCTTC
CDR3 protein: CASSLVLGYGYTF

J gene: TRBJ2-1
D gene: .
clone size: many
CDR3 length: 15
V gene: TRBV7-9
CDR3 DNA: TGTGCCAGCAGCTTAATCATGGGGGACTACAATGAGCAGTTCTTC
CDR3 protein: CASSLIMGDYNEQFF

J gene: TRBJ2-1
D gene: TRBD2
clone size: .
CDR3 length: 16
V gene: TRBV6-2/TRBV6-3
CDR3 DNA: TGTGCCAGCAGTTCCCCGGGACTAGCGGTATACAATGAGCAGTTCTTC
CDR3 protein: CASSSPGLAVYNEQFF

J gene: TRBJ1-2
D gene: TRBD1
clone size: many
CDR3 length: 14
V gene: TRBV7-2
CDR3 DNA: TGTGCCAGCCTCCCGGGACAGGGGGTGTCTGGCTACACCTTC
CDR3 protein: CASLPGQGVSGYTF

J gene: TRBJ2-3
D gene: .
clone size: .
CDR3 length: 15
V gene: TRBV7-8
CDR3 DNA: TGTGCCAGCAGCTTAGAAGTTGACGGGAGAGATACGCAGTATTTT
CDR3 protein: CASSLEVDGRDTQYF

J gene: TRBJ2-1
D gene: .
clone size: .
CDR3 length: 14
V gene: TRBV28
CDR3 DNA: TGTGCCAGCAGATCACCTGGTTCCTACAATGAGCAGTTCTTC
CDR3 protein: CASRSPGSYNEQFF

J gene: TRBJ2-2
D gene: TRBD2
clone size: few
CDR3 length: 19
V gene: TRBV4-3
CDR3 DNA: TGCGCCAGCAGCCAAGATATCGGCGGGAGTGGCGGGAGGGCCGGGGAGCTGTTTTTT
CDR3 protein: CASSQDIGGSGGRAGELFF

J gene: TRBJ2-5
D gene: .
clone size: .
CDR3 length: 15
V gene: TRBV3-1
CDR3 DNA: TGTGCCAGCAGAAGAGAGGGGGGCCCCCTTGTTACCCAGTACTTC
CDR3 protein: CASRREGGPLVTQYF

J gene: TRBJ2-7
D gene: .
clone size: many
CDR3 length: 16
V gene: TRBV27
CDR3 DNA: TGTGCCAGCAGTTCCCCCCCCAGATACTCACACTACGAGCAGTACTTC
CDR3 protein: CASSSPPRYSHYEQYF

J gene: TRBJ2-2
D gene: .
clone size: many
CDR3 length: 15
V gene: TRBV3-1
CDR3 DNA: TGTGCCAGCAGCCAAGCGGGCTCCCCTACCGGGGAGCTGTTTTTT
CDR3 protein: CASSQAGSPTGELFF

J gene: TRBJ2-7
D gene: .
clone size: many
CDR3 length: 11
V gene: TRBV10-2
CDR3 DNA: TGCGCCAGCAGTGAGTTGGGAGAGCAGTACTTC
CDR3 protein: CASSELGEQYF

J gene: TRBJ2-6
D gene: .
clone size: many
CDR3 length: 13
V gene: TRBV27
CDR3 DNA: TGTGCCAGCAGTTTCTCTGGGGCCAACGTCCTGACTTTC
CDR3 protein: CASSFSGANVLTF

J gene: TRBJ2-2
D gene: .
clone size: few
CDR3 length: 16
V gene: TRBV7-9
CDR3 DNA: TGTGCCAGCACCCCAACAGCCGGGATGAACACCGGGGAGCTGTTTTTT
CDR3 protein: CASTPTAGMNTGELFF